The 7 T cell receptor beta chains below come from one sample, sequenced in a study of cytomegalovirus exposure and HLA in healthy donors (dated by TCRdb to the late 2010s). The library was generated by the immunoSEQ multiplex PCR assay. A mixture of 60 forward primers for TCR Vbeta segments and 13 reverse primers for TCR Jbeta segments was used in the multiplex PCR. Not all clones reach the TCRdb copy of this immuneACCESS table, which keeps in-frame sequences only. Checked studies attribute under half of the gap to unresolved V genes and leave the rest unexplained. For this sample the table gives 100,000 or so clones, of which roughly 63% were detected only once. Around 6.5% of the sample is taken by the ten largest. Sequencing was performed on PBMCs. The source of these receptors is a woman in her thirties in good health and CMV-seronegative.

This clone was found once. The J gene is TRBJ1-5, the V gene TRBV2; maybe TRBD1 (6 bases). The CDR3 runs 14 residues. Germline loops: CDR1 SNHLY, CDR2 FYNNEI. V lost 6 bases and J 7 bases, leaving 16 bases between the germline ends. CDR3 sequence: CASSLEQGSQPQHF. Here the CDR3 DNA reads TGTGCCAGCAGCCTCGAACAGGGTTCACAGCCCCAGCATTTT.

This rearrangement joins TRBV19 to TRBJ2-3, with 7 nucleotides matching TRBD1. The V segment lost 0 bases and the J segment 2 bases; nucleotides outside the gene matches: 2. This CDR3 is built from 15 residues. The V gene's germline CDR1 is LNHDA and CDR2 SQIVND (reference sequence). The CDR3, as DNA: TGTGCCAGTAGTATAGAGACAGGGCCCACAGATACGCAGTATTTT. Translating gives CASSIETGPTDTQYF.

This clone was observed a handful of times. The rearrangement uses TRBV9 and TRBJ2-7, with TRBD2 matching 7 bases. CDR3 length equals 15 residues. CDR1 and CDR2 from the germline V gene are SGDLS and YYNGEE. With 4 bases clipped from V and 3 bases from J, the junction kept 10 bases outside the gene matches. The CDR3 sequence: CASSPRQGGGYEQYF. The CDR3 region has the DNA TGTGCCAGCAGCCCCCGTCAAGGCGGGGGCTACGAGCAGTACTTC.

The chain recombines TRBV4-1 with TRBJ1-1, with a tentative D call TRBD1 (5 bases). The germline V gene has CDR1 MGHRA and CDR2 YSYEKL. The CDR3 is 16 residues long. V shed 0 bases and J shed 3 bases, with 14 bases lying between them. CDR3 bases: TGCGCCAGCAGCCAAGATCGGAGGGGCAAGGACACTGAAGCTTTCTTT. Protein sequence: CASSQDRRGKDTEAFF.

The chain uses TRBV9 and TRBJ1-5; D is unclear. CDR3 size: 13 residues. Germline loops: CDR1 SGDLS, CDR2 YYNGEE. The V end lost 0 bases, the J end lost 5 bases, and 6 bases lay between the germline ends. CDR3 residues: CASSVAGDQPQHF. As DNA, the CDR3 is TGTGCCAGCAGCGTAGCCGGAGATCAGCCCCAGCATTTT.

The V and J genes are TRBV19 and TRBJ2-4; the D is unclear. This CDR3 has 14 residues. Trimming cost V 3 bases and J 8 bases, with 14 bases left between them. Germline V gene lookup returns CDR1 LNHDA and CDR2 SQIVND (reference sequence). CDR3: CASSISPAWDIQYF. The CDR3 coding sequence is TGTGCCAGTAGTATTAGCCCAGCGTGGGACATTCAGTACTTC.

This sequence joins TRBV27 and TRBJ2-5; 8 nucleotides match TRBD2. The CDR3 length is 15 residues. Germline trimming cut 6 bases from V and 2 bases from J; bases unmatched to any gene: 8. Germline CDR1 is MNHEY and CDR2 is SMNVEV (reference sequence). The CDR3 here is CASSPTTSGQETQYF. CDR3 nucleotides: TGTGCCAGCAGCCCTACTACTAGCGGACAAGAGACCCAGTACTTC.